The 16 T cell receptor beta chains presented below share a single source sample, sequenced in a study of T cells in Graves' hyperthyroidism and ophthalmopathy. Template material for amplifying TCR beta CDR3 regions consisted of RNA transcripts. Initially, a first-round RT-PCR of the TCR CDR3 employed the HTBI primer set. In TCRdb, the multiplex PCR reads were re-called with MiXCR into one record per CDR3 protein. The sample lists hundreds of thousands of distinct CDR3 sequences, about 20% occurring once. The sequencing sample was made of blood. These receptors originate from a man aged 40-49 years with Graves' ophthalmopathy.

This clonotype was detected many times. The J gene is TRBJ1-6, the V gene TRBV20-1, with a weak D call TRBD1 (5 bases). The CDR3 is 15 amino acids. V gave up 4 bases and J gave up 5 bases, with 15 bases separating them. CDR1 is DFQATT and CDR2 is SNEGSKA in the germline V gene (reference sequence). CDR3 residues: CSAIADKPHNSPLHF. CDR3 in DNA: TGCAGTGCTATTGCGGACAAGCCTCATAATTCACCCCTCCACTTT.

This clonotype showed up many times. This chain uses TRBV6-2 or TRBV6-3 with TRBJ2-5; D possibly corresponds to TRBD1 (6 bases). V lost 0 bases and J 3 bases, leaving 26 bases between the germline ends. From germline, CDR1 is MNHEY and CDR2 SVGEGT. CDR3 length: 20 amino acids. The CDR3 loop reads CASSYSTASEFWAGEETQYF. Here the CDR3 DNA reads TGTGCCAGCAGTTACTCGACGGCGTCTGAATTCTGGGCAGGGGAAGAGACCCAGTACTTC.

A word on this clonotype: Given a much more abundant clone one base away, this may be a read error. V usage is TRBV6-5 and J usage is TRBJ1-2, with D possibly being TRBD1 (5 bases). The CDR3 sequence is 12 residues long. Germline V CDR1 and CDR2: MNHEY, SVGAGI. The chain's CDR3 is CASSSWGDGYAF. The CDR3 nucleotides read TGTGCCAGCAGTTCGTGGGGGGATGGCTACGCCTTC.

The CDR3 reads CASSLQSAGNNYGYTF. The CDR3, as DNA: TGTGCCAGCAGCCTACAGAGTGCAGGGAACAACTATGGCTACACCTTC. The chain carries TRBV9 and TRBJ1-2; D possibly corresponds to TRBD1 (5 bases). The CDR3 totals 16 residues. Germline assignment: CDR1 SGDLS and CDR2 YYNGEE. V lost 4 bases to trimming and J lost 2 bases, with 18 bases between them. Based on the CDR3 plus reference TRBV9 and TRBJ1-2, the full variable domain is DSGVTQTPKHLITATGQRVTLRCSPRSGDLSVYWYQQSLDQGLQFLIQYYNGEERAKGNILERFSAQQFPDLHSELNLSSLELGDSALYFCASSLQSAGNNYGYTFGSGTRLTVV.

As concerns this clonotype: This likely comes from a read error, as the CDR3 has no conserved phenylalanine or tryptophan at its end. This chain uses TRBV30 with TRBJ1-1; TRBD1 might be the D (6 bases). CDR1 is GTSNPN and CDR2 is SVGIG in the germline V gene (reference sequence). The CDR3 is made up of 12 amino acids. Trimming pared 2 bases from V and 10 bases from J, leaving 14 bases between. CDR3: CAWSTGALIAFL. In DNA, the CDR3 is TGTGCCTGGAGTACGGGGGCGCTTATAGCTTTCCTT.

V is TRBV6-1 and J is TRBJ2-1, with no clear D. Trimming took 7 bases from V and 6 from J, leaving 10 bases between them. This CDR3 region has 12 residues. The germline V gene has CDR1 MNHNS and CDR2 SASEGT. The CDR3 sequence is CASNDVANEQFF. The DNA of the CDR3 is TGTGCCAGCAACGACGTAGCCAATGAGCAGTTCTTC.

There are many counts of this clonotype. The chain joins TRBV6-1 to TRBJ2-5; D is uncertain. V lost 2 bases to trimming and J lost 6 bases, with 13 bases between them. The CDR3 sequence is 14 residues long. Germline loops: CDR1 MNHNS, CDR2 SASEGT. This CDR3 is CASSEPRRLKTQYF. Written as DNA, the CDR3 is TGTGCCAGCAGTGAACCCCGGCGCTTGAAGACCCAGTACTTC.

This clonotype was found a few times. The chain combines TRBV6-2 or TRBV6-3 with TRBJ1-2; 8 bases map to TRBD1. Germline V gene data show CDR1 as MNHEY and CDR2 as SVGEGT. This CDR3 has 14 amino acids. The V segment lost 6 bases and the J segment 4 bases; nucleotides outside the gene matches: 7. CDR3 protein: CASRSDRATYGYTF. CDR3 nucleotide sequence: TGTGCCAGCAGGTCGGACAGGGCAACCTATGGCTACACCTTC.

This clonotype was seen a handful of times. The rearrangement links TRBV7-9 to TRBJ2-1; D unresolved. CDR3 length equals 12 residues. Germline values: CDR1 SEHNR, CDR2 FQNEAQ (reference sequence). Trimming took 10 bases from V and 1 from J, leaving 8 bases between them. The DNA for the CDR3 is TGTGCCACCGGTAGGTCCTACAATGAGCAGTTCTTC. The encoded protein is CATGRSYNEQFF.

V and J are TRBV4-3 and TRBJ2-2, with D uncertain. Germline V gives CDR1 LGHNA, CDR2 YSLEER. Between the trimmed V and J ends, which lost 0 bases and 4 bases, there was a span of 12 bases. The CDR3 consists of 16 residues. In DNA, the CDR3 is TGCGCCAGCAGCCAAGATTATCCAGGATCCACCGGGGAGCTGTTTTTT. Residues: CASSQDYPGSTGELFF.

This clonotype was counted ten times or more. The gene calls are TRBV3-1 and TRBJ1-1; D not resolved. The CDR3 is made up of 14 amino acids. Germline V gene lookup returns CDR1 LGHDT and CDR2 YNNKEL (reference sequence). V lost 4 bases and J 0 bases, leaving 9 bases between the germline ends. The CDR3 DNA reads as TGTGCCAGCAGCCGCACACAGCTGAACACTGAAGCTTTCTTT. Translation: CASSRTQLNTEAFF.

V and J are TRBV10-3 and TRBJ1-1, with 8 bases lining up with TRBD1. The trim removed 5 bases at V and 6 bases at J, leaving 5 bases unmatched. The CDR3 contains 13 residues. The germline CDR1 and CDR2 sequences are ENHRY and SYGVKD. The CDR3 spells CAISRQGRAEAFF. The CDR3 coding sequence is TGTGCCATCAGTAGACAGGGGAGGGCTGAAGCTTTCTTT.

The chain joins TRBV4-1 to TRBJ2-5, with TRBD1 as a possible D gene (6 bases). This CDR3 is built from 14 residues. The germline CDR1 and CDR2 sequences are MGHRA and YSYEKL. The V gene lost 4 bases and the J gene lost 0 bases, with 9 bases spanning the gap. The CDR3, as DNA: TGCGCCAGCAGCCTACAGGGTTACCAAGAGACCCAGTACTTC. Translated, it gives CASSLQGYQETQYF.

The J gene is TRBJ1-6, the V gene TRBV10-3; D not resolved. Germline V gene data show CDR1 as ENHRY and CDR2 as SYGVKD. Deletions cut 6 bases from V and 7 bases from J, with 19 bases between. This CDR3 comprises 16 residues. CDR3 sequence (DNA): TGTGCCATCAGAGCCGGTCAGGCAGGCGCAAATTCACCCCTCCACTTT. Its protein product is CAIRAGQAGANSPLHF.

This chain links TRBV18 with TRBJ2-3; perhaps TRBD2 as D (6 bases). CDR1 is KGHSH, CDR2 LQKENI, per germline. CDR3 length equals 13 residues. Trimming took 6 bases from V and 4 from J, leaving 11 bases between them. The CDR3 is CASSGGSADTQYF. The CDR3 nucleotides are TGTGCCAGCTCTGGAGGGAGTGCAGATACGCAGTATTTT.

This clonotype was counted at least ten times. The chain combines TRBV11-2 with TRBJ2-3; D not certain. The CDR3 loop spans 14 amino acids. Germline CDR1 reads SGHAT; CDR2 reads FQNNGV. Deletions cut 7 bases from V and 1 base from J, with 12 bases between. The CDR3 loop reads CASIPAERTDTQYF. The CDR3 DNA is TGTGCCAGCATCCCAGCAGAGCGCACAGATACGCAGTATTTT.